The source of this T cell receptor (beta chain) is a study of blood T cell repertoires in COVID-19. Study summary: T cells, B-cell-depleted T cells, or PBMCs supplied cDNA or gDNA.

Germline-derived CDR1 and CDR2 are PRHDT and FYEKMQ (reference sequence). With 5 bases removed from V and 0 bases from J, the gap between germline ends came to 5 bases. The CDR3 has 12 residues. In the original processing: Amplification from reference gene primers served as the basis for estimated nucleated cell counts. Profiled with immunoSEQ multiplex PCR; TCRdb holds only in-frame clones, not every one. V and J calls and clone size are those listed in that table; D and trimming were worked out from the DNA. The profile shows approximately 84,000 clones, 85% to 90% of them singletons. The chain recombines TRBV13 with TRBJ2-7; D gene unclear. The sample taken for sequencing was peripheral blood. The clonotype comes from a human donor with active COVID-19. The donor label of this sample is uncertain. Written as DNA, the CDR3 is TGTGCCAGCAGCGTGTACTCCTACGAGCAGTACTTC. Protein sequence: CASSVYSYEQYF. Full variable domain (remainder filled in from reference TRBV13 and TRBJ2-7): AAGVIQSPRHLIKEKRETATLKCYPIPRHDTVYWYQQGPGQDPQFLISFYEKMQSDKGSIPDRFSAQQFSDYHSELNMSSLELGDSALYFCASSVYSYEQYFGPGTRLTVT.